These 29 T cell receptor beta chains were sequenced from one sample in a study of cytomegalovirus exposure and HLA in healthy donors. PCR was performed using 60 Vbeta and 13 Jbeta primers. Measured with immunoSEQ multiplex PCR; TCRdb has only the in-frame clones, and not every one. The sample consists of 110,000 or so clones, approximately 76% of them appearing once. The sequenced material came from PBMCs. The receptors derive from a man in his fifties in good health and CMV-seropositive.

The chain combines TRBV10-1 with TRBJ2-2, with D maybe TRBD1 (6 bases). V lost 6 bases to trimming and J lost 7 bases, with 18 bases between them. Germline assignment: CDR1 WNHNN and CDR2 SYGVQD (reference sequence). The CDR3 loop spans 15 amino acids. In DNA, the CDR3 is TGCGCCAGCAGCCCAAGACAGGCTTCGGGCGGGGAGCTGTTTTTT. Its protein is CASSPRQASGGELFF.

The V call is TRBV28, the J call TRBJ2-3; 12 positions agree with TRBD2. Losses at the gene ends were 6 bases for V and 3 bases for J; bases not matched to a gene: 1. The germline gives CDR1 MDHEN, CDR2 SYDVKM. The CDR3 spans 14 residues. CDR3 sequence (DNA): TGTGCCAGCAGGACTAGCGGGAGAACAGATACGCAGTATTTT. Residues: CASRTSGRTDTQYF.

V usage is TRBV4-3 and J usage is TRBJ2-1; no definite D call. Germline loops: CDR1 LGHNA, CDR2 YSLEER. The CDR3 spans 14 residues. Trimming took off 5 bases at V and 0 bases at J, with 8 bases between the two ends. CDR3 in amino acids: CASSSMSSYNEQFF. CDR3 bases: TGCGCCAGCAGCTCTATGAGCTCCTACAATGAGCAGTTCTTC.

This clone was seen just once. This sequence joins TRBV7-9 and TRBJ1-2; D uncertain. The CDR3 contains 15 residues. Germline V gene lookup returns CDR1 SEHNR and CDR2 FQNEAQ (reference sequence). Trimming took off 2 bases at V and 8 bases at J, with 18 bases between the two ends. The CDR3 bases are TGTGCCAGCAGCTTACTAGGCCCTTCCCCGGAGGGCTACACCTTC. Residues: CASSLLGPSPEGYTF.

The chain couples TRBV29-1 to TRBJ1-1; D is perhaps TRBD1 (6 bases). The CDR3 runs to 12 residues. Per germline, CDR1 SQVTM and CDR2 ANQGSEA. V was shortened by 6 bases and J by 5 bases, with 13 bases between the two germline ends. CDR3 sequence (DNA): TGCAGCGTCTTCAGGGGACGGACTGAAGCTTTCTTT. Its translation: CSVFRGRTEAFF.

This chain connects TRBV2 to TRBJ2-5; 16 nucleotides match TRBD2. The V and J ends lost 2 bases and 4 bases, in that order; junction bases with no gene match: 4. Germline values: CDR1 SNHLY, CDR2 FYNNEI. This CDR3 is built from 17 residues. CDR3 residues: CASSEPGLAGGPETQYF. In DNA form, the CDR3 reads TGTGCCAGCAGTGAACCGGGACTAGCGGGGGGGCCAGAGACCCAGTACTTC.

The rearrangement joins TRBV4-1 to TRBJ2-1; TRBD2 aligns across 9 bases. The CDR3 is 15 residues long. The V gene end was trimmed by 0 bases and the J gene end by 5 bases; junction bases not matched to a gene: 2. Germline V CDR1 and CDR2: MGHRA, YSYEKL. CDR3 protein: CASSQDASGNNEQFF. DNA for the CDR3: TGCGCCAGCAGCCAAGATGCTAGCGGGAACAATGAGCAGTTCTTC.

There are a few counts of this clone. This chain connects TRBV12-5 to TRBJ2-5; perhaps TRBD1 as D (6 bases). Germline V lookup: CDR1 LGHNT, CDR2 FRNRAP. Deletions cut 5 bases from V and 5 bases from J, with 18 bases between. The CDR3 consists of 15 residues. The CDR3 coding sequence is TGTGCTAGTGGTGGGGGCCCCGCAGGGAAGGAGACCCAGTACTTC. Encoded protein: CASGGGPAGKETQYF.

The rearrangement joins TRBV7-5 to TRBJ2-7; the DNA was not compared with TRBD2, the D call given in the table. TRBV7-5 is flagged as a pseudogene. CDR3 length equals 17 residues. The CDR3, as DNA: TGTTCCAGAAGCTTACCAGCGGGAGGTCCATACTCCTACGAGCAGTACTTC. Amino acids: CSRSLPAGGPYSYEQYF.

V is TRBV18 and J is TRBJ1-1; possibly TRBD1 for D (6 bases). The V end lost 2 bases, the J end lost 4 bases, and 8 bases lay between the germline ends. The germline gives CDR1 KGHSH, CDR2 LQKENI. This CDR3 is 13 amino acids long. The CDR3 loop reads CASSPTGSTEAFF. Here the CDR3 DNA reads TGTGCCAGCTCACCAACAGGGAGCACTGAAGCTTTCTTT. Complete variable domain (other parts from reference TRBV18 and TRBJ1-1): NAGVMQNPRHLVRRRGQEARLRCSPMKGHSHVYWYRQLPEEGLKFMVYLQKENIIDESGMPKERFSAEFPKEGPSILRIQQVVRGDSAAYFCASSPTGSTEAFFGQGTRLTVV.

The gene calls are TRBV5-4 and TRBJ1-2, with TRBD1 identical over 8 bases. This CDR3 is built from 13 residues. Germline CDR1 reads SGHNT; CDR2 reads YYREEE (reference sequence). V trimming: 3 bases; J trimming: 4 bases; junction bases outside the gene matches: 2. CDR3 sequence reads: CASSSTGGYGYTF. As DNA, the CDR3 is TGTGCCAGCAGCTCCACAGGGGGCTATGGCTACACCTTC.

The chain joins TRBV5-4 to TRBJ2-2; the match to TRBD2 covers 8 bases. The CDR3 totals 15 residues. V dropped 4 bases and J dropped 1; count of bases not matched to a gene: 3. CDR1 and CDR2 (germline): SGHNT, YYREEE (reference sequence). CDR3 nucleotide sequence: TGTGCCAGCAGCCCCCTAGCGGGGAACACCGGGGAGCTGTTTTTT. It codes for CASSPLAGNTGELFF.

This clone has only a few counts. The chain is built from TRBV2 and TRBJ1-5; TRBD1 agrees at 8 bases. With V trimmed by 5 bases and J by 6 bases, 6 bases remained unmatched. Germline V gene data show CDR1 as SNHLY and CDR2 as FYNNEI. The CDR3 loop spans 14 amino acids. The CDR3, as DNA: TGTGCCAGCAGTCAGGGGGCGCGGAGTCAGCCCCAGCATTTT. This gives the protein CASSQGARSQPQHF.

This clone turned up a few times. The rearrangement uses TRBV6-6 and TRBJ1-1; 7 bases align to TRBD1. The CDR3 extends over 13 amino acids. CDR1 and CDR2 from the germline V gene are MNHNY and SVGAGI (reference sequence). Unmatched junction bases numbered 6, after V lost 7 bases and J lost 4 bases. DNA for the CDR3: TGTGCCAGCAACAAACAGGGGTCCACTGAAGCTTTCTTT. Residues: CASNKQGSTEAFF.

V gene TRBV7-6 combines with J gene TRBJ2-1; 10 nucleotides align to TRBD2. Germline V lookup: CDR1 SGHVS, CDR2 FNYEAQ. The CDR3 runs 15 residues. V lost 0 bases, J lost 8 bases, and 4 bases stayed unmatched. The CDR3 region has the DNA TGTGCCAGCAGCTTAGCCCTAGCGGGAGTCCATGAGCAGTTCTTC. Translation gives CASSLALAGVHEQFF.

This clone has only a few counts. Written as DNA, the CDR3 is TGCGCCAGCAGCTTGGGGCGGCAGGGGGCTGGGTACCAACCCTCGAACACCGGGGAGCTGTTTTTT. Amino acid sequence: CASSLGRQGAGYQPSNTGELFF. The rearrangement links TRBV5-1 to TRBJ2-2; 8 positions agree with TRBD1. Germline loops: CDR1 SGHRS, CDR2 YFSETQ. This CDR3 region has 22 residues. V was clipped by 0 bases and J by 0 bases; unmatched bases: 19. The full variable domain, completed using reference TRBV5-1 and TRBJ2-2, is KAGVTQTPRYLIKTRGQQVTLSCSPISGHRSVSWYQQTPGQGLQFLFEYFSETQRNKGNFPGRFSGRQFSNSRSEMNVSTLELGDSALYLCASSLGRQGAGYQPSNTGELFFGEGSRLTVL.

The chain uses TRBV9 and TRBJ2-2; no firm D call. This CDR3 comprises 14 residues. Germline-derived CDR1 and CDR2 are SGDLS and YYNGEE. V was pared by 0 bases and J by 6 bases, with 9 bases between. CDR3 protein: CASSVAYRSGELFF. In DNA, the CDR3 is TGTGCCAGCAGCGTAGCCTATCGATCCGGGGAGCTGTTTTTT. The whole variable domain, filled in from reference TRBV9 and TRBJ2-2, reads DSGVTQTPKHLITATGQRVTLRCSPRSGDLSVYWYQQSLDQGLQFLIQYYNGEERAKGNILERFSAQQFPDLHSELNLSSLELGDSALYFCASSVAYRSGELFFGEGSRLTVL.

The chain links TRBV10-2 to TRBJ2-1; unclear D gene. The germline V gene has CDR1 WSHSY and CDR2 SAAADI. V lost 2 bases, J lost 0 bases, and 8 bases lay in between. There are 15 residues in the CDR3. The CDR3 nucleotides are TGCGCCAGCAGTGAGGGCCCCAGCTCCTACAATGAGCAGTTCTTC. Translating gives CASSEGPSSYNEQFF.

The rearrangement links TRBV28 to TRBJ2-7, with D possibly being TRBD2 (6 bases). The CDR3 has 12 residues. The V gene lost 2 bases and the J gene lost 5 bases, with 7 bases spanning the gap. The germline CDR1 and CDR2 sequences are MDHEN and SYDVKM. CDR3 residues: CASSLRGNEQYF. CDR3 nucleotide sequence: TGTGCCAGCAGTTTACGGGGGAACGAGCAGTACTTC. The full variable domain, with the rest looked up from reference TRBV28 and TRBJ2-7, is DVKVTQSSRYLVKRTGEKVFLECVQDMDHENMFWYRQDPGLGLRLIYFSYDVKMKEKGDIPEGYSVSREKKERFSLILESASTNQTSMYLCASSLRGNEQYFGPGTRLTVT.

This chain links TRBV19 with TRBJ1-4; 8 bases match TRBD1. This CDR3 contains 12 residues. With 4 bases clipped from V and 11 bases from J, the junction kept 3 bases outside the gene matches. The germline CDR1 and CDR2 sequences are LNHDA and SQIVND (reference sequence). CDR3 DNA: TGTGCCAGTAGTACTAGACAGGGGAAACTGTTTTTT. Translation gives CASSTRQGKLFF.

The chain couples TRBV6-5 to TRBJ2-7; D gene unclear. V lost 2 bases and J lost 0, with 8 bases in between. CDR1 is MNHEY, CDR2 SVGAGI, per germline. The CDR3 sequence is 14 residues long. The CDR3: CASSYKRSSYEQYF. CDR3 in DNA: TGTGCCAGCAGTTACAAGAGGAGCTCCTACGAGCAGTACTTC.

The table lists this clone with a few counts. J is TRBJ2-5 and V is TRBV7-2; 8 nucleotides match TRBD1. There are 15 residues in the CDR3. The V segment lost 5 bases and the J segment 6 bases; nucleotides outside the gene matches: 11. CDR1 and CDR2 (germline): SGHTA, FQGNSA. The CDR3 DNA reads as TGTGCCAGCAGCCTAGACAGGGGCGTATTGAAGACCCAGTACTTC. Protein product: CASSLDRGVLKTQYF.

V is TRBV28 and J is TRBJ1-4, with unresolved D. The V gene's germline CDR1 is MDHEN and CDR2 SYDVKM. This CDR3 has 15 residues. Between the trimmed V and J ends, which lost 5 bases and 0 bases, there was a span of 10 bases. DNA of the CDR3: TGTGCCAGCAGTGCCTACGGAGCAACTAATGAAAAACTGTTTTTT. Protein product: CASSAYGATNEKLFF.

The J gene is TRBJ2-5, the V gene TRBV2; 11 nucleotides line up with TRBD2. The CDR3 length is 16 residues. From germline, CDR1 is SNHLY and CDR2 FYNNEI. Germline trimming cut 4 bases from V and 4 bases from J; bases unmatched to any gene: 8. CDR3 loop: CASSGRLAGGRETQYF. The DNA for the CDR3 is TGTGCCAGCAGTGGTAGGCTAGCGGGGGGCCGAGAGACCCAGTACTTC.

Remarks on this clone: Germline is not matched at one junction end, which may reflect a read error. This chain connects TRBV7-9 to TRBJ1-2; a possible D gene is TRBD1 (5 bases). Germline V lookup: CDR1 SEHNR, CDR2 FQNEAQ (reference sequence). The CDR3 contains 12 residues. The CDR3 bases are TGTTCCAGCAGCGCAGGGAACTATGGCTACACCTTC. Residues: CSSSAGNYGYTF.

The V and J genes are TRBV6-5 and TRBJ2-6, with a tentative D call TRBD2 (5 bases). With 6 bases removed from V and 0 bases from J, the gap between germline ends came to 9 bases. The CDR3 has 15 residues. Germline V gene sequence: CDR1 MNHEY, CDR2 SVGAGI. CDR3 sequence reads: CASSERVSGANVLTF. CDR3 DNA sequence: TGTGCCAGCAGCGAGAGGGTCTCTGGGGCCAACGTCCTGACTTTC.

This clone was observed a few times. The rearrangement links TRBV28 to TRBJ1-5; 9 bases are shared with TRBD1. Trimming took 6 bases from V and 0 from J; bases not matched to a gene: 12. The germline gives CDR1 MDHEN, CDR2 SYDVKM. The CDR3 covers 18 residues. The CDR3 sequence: CASRLRDRVTSSNQPQHF. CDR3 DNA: TGTGCCAGCAGGCTCCGGGACAGGGTTACGTCTAGCAATCAGCCCCAGCATTTT.

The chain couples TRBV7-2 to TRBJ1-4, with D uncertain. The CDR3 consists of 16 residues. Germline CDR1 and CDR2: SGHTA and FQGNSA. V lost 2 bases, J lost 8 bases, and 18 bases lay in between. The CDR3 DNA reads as TGTGCCAGCAGCTTAATGAGGGCCAGCCCGGAGGAAAAACTGTTTTTT. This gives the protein CASSLMRASPEEKLFF. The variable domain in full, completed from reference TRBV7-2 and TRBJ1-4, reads GAGVSQSPSNKVTEKGKDVELRCDPISGHTALYWYRQSLGQGLEFLIYFQGNSAPDKSGLPSDRFSAERTGGSVSTLTIQRTQQEDSAVYLCASSLMRASPEEKLFFGSGTQLSVL.

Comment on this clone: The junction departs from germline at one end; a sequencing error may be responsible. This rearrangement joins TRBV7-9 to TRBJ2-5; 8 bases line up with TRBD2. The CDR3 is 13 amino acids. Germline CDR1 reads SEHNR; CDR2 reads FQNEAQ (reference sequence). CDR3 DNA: TGTTCCAGCAGCTTAGGGACTAGTAAGGCCCAGTACTTC. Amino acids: CSSSLGTSKAQYF.